Listed below are T cell receptor beta chains from one sample, sequenced in a study of vaccination and CD4 T cells after COVID-19. TCRdb processed the PCR reads anew with MiXCR; each CDR3 protein has one entry. The repertoire includes about 11,000 distinct CDR3 sequences, around 44% of them detected once, and around 35% sits in the top ten. For these receptors, no antigen is known. Sequences were obtained from CD4+ T cells from blood, cultured in vitro. These receptors all come from a human donor who had recovered from COVID-19. CDR3s include the opening cysteine and the closing phenylalanine or tryptophan. A D gene is named only where the DNA matches it firmly. A row's size may be missing; if present it is once, few, many or a size class.

CDR3: CSANGQGKAYGYTF
DNA: TGCAGTGCAAATGGACAGGGGAAGGCCTATGGCTACACCTTC
V: TRBV20-1
size: few
D: TRBD1
J: TRBJ1-2

CDR3: CASSYGESGANVLTF
DNA: TGTGCCAGCAGTTACGGGGAGTCTGGGGCCAACGTCCTGACTTTC
V: TRBV6-5
size: -
D: -
J: TRBJ2-6

CDR3: CASSVGLAGRTITDTQYF
DNA: TGTGCCAGTAGTGTCGGACTAGCGGGGCGCACTATCACAGATACGCAGTATTTT
V: TRBV19
size: -
D: TRBD2
J: TRBJ2-3

CDR3: CASSPGDGTNYGYTF
DNA: TGTGCCAGCAGTCCAGGGGATGGTACTAACTATGGCTACACCTTC
V: TRBV27
size: -
D: -
J: TRBJ1-2

CDR3: CASTAFRSTGELFF
DNA: TGTGCCAGCACAGCGTTTAGGAGCACCGGGGAGCTGTTTTTT
V: TRBV9
size: -
D: -
J: TRBJ2-2

CDR3: CASSVRRQGDGYTF
DNA: TGTGCCAGCAGTGTACGCCGGCAGGGGGATGGCTACACCTTC
V: TRBV2
size: -
D: TRBD1
J: TRBJ1-2

CDR3: CASSMQGGGYTF
DNA: TGTGCCAGTAGTATGCAGGGGGGAGGCTACACCTTC
V: TRBV19
size: few
D: TRBD1
J: TRBJ1-2

CDR3: CASSLAAGAQATGELFF
DNA: TGCGCCAGCAGCTTGGCCGCGGGGGCGCAGGCCACCGGGGAGCTGTTTTTT
V: TRBV5-1
size: -
D: -
J: TRBJ2-2

CDR3: CASSYSEGSGNTIYF
DNA: TGTGCCAGCAGTTACTCCGAGGGCTCTGGAAACACCATATATTTT
V: TRBV6-5
size: -
D: -
J: TRBJ1-3

CDR3: CSARMGSGGPEKLFF
DNA: TGCAGTGCTAGAATGGGTTCCGGAGGGCCCGAAAAACTGTTTTTT
V: TRBV20-1
size: -
D: -
J: TRBJ1-4

CDR3: CASSPWGQGSTEAFF
DNA: TGTGCCAGCAGCCCCTGGGGACAGGGCAGCACTGAAGCTTTCTTT
V: TRBV11-2
size: -
D: TRBD1
J: TRBJ1-1

CDR3: CASSYTLLSNTIYF
DNA: TGTGCCAGCAGTTACACGCTTCTATCGAACACCATATATTTT
V: TRBV6-5
size: -
D: -
J: TRBJ1-3

CDR3: CASSLGQGGGYTF
DNA: TGTGCCAGCAGTTTAGGGCAGGGCGGCGGCTACACCTTC
V: TRBV27
size: few
D: -
J: TRBJ1-2

CDR3: CASSEGDGAGYTF
DNA: TGTGCCAGCAGTGAAGGGGACGGGGCTGGCTACACCTTC
V: TRBV2
size: few
D: -
J: TRBJ1-2

CDR3: CASSLGPLGEGKTEAFF
DNA: TGCGCCAGCAGCTTGGGGCCCCTGGGGGAGGGGAAGACTGAAGCTTTCTTT
V: TRBV5-1
size: -
D: -
J: TRBJ1-1

CDR3: CASSLVGAGASYEQYF
DNA: TGTGCCAGCAGCTTAGTAGGCGCGGGGGCCTCCTACGAGCAGTACTTC
V: TRBV7-2
size: few
D: -
J: TRBJ2-7

CDR3: CASRLEGTGAGELFF
DNA: TGTGCCAGCAGACTCGAGGGGACAGGGGCCGGGGAGCTGTTTTTT
V: TRBV6-1
size: -
D: TRBD1
J: TRBJ2-2

CDR3: CASSPRTVGNTIYF
DNA: TGTGCCAGCAGCCCTCGGACAGTGGGAAACACCATATATTTT
V: TRBV12-3/TRBV12-4
size: -
D: -
J: TRBJ1-3

CDR3: CASSLRDLNEQFF
DNA: TGTGCCAGCAGTTTAAGGGACCTCAATGAGCAGTTCTTC
V: TRBV12-3/TRBV12-4
size: -
D: -
J: TRBJ2-1

CDR3: CASSPRRTEEKLFF
DNA: TGTGCCAGCAGCCCGCGTAGGACCGAGGAAAAACTGTTTTTT
V: TRBV11-3
size: few
D: -
J: TRBJ1-4

CDR3: CASSLVRNSPLHF
DNA: TGTGCCAGCAGCTTAGTTAGAAATTCACCCCTCCACTTT
V: TRBV7-8
size: -
D: -
J: TRBJ1-6

CDR3: CASSLSQKTSTDTQYF
DNA: TGCGCCAGCAGCTTGAGTCAGAAAACTAGCACAGATACGCAGTATTTT
V: TRBV5-1
size: -
D: -
J: TRBJ2-3

CDR3: CAISDGTGDGYTF
DNA: TGTGCCATCAGTGACGGGACAGGGGATGGCTACACCTTC
V: TRBV10-3
size: few
D: TRBD1
J: TRBJ1-2

CDR3: CASGLGRDYGYTF
DNA: TGTGCCAGCGGCCTTGGGAGGGACTATGGCTACACCTTC
V: TRBV6-1
size: -
D: -
J: TRBJ1-2

CDR3: CASSYSTIDLEAFF
DNA: TGTGCCAGCAGTTACTCGACAATAGATCTTGAAGCTTTCTTT
V: TRBV6-5
size: medium-sized
D: -
J: TRBJ1-1

CDR3: CASSLRSQNTSNQPQHF
DNA: TGTGCCAGCAGCCTCCGAAGCCAGAATACTAGCAATCAGCCCCAGCATTTT
V: TRBV21-1
size: -
D: -
J: TRBJ1-5

CDR3: CASSLGTTTGELFF
DNA: TGTGCCAGCAGCTTAGGGACTACTACCGGGGAGCTGTTTTTT
V: TRBV11-2
size: -
D: -
J: TRBJ2-2

CDR3: CASSEGGLGRYEQFF
DNA: TGTGCCAGCAGTGAAGGAGGCTTGGGTAGGTATGAGCAGTTCTTC
V: TRBV6-1
size: -
D: -
J: TRBJ2-1

CDR3: CASRSDASGSTGELFF
DNA: TGTGCCAGCAGGAGTGACGCTAGCGGTAGCACCGGGGAGCTGTTTTTT
V: TRBV6-1
size: few
D: TRBD2
J: TRBJ2-2

CDR3: CASSIGQGTSSYEQYF
DNA: TGTGCCAGTAGTATAGGTCAGGGGACTAGCTCCTACGAGCAGTACTTC
V: TRBV19
size: -
D: TRBD2
J: TRBJ2-7

CDR3: CASSLGDRGNSPLHF
DNA: TGTGCCAGCAGTTTAGGGGACAGGGGTAATTCACCCCTCCACTTT
V: TRBV12-3/TRBV12-4
size: few
D: TRBD1
J: TRBJ1-6

CDR3: CASRPGRRPRYEQYF
DNA: TGTGCCAGCAGGCCCGGGCGCAGACCCCGCTACGAGCAGTACTTC
V: TRBV6-1
size: -
D: -
J: TRBJ2-7

CDR3: CNMLVSDRGTDTQYF
DNA: TGCAACATGCTAGTGTCGGACAGAGGCACAGATACGCAGTATTTT
V: TRBV20-1
size: few
D: -
J: TRBJ2-3

CDR3: CAISEIQGNEQFF
DNA: TGTGCCATCAGTGAGATACAGGGCAATGAGCAGTTCTTC
V: TRBV10-3
size: -
D: -
J: TRBJ2-1